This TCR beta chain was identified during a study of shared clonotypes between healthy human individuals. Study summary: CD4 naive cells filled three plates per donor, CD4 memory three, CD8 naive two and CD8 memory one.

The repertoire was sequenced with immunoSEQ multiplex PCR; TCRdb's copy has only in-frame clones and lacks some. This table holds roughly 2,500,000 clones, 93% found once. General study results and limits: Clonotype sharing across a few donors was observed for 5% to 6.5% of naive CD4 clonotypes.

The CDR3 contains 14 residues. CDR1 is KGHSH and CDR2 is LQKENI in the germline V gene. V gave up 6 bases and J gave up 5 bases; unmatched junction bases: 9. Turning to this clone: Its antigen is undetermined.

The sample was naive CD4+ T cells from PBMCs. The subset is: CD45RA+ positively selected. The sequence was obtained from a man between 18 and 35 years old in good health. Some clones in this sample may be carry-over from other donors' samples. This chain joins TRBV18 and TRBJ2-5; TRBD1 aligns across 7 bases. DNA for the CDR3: TGTGCCAGCTCGCGTGTGACAGGGCGTGAGACCCAGTACTTC. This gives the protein CASSRVTGRETQYF.